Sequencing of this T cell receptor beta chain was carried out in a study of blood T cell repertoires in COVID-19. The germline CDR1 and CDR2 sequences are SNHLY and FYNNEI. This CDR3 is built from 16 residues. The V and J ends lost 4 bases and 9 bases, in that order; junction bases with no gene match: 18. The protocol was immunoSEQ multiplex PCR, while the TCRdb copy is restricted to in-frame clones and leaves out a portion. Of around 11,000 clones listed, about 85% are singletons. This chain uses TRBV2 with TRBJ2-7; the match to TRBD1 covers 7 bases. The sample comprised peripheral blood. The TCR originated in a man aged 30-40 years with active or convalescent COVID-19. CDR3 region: CASSGAPGTALSGQYF. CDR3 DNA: TGTGCCAGCAGTGGGGCCCCCGGGACAGCGCTGTCAGGGCAGTACTTC.